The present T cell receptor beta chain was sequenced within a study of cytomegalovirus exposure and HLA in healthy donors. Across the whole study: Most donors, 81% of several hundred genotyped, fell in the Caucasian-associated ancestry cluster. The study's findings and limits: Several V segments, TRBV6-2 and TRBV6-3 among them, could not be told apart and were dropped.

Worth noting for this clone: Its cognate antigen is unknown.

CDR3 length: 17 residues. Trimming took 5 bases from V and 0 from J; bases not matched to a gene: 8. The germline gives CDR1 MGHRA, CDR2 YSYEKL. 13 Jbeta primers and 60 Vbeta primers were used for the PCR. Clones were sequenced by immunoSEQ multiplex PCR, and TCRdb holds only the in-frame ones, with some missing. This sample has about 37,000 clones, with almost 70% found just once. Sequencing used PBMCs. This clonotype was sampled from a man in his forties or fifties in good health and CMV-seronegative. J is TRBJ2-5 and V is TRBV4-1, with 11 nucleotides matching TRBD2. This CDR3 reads CASSFRPLAGDQETQYF. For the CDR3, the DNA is TGCGCCAGCAGCTTTCGTCCACTAGCGGGGGACCAAGAGACCCAGTACTTC.